The source of this T cell receptor beta chain is a study of CXCR3-negative and CXCR3-positive naive CD8 T cells. The germline gives CDR1 WSHSY, CDR2 SAAADI. This CDR3 spans 16 amino acids. Through 5' RACE with UMI labels, the TRB cDNA libraries were prepared. TCRdb reprocessed the 5' RACE reads and keeps a single row for each CDR3 protein, giving no DNA. This repertoire includes approximately 100,000 distinct CDR3 sequences. This clonotype originated in a human donor in good health. Some clones in this sample may be carry-over from other donors' samples. Sequences were obtained from naive CXCR3- CD8+ T cells from blood. Subset denoted: CD45RO-CCR7+CD27+CD95- naive CD8+ T cells lacking CXCR3 (TNR3-). The rearrangement uses TRBV10-2 and TRBJ2-7; TCRdb's D call of TRBD2 is untestable without DNA. The CDR3 region is CASSPTSGSLSYEQYF.